The rows below give T cell receptor beta chains drawn from one sample of a study of graft-versus-host responses after intestinal transplantation. Profiled with immunoSEQ multiplex PCR; TCRdb holds only in-frame clones, not every one. The repertoire holds over 6,500 clones, around a quarter seen once, with 6% to 7% in the top ten. The sample consisted of alloreactive CD8+ T cells from a mixed lymphocyte reaction culture, taken before transplantation. The origin of the receptors is a human patient who was an organ donor for intestinal transplantation. CDR3s include the opening cysteine and the closing phenylalanine or tryptophan.

cdr3_aa: CASRRSGQGIYGYTF
v_call: TRBV2
j_call: TRBJ1-2

cdr3_aa: CASSQVGTAYNEQFF
v_call: TRBV4-3
j_call: TRBJ2-1

cdr3_aa: CAWNSGYNEQFF
v_call: TRBV30
j_call: TRBJ2-1

cdr3_aa: CASSLRDTGELFF
v_call: TRBV5-8
j_call: TRBJ2-2

cdr3_aa: CASSPLAGGYNEQFF
v_call: TRBV11-2
j_call: TRBJ2-1

cdr3_aa: CASRMTGEETQYF
v_call: TRBV28
j_call: TRBJ2-5

cdr3_aa: CASSPNPGLTQETQYF
v_call: TRBV7-7
j_call: TRBJ2-5

cdr3_aa: CASSYDRSYGYTF
v_call: TRBV6-6
j_call: TRBJ1-2

cdr3_aa: CASSQLFGQVDQPQHF
v_call: TRBV4-1
j_call: TRBJ1-5

cdr3_aa: CASSLLAGAMETQYF
v_call: TRBV6-1
j_call: TRBJ2-5

cdr3_aa: CASSLSNEQFF
v_call: TRBV28
j_call: TRBJ2-1

cdr3_aa: CASSLGSTPVDGGYTF
v_call: TRBV7-2
j_call: TRBJ1-2

cdr3_aa: CASSPIEERAPGDTQYF
v_call: TRBV18
j_call: TRBJ2-3

cdr3_aa: CASRPKVQVYYGYTF
v_call: TRBV27
j_call: TRBJ1-2

cdr3_aa: CASSLLVGGELFF
v_call: TRBV11-1
j_call: TRBJ2-2

cdr3_aa: CASSGWYTEAFF
v_call: TRBV6-1
j_call: TRBJ1-1

cdr3_aa: CASSLEGLAVLYNEQFF
v_call: TRBV13
j_call: TRBJ2-1

cdr3_aa: CASSQLLRPDTQYF
v_call: TRBV7-2
j_call: TRBJ2-3

cdr3_aa: CASSMLAGLHEQFF
v_call: TRBV19
j_call: TRBJ2-1

cdr3_aa: CTSSERSLCTSRANVLTF
v_call: TRBV1
j_call: TRBJ2-6

cdr3_aa: CASSDPGLLFEYGYTF
v_call: TRBV6-1
j_call: TRBJ1-2

cdr3_aa: CASIPEYQGRNEQFF
v_call: TRBV6-1
j_call: TRBJ2-1

cdr3_aa: CAWSVWDNEQFF
v_call: TRBV30
j_call: TRBJ2-1

cdr3_aa: CASRTGEHRGAVF
v_call: TRBV28
j_call: TRBJ2-2

cdr3_aa: CASRTNWGLPGEQYF
v_call: TRBV28
j_call: TRBJ2-7

cdr3_aa: CASSLVGGRPPYEQYF
v_call: TRBV5-4
j_call: TRBJ2-7

cdr3_aa: CASSEPSYQGVYGYTF
v_call: TRBV2
j_call: TRBJ1-2

cdr3_aa: CASSFSGGPYEQYF
v_call: TRBV28
j_call: TRBJ2-7

cdr3_aa: CASSYSSGGGIYGYTF
v_call: TRBV6-9
j_call: TRBJ1-2

cdr3_aa: CASSLLYDEQYF
v_call: TRBV5-8
j_call: TRBJ2-7

cdr3_aa: CASSWGQRANTGELFF
v_call: TRBV11-3
j_call: TRBJ2-2

cdr3_aa: CASSLKLPGTVYEQYF
v_call: TRBV27
j_call: TRBJ2-7

cdr3_aa: CASSPNTGELFF
v_call: TRBV5-3
j_call: TRBJ2-2

cdr3_aa: CASSLGLGFSEQYF
v_call: TRBV27
j_call: TRBJ2-7

cdr3_aa: CASSPYRTRNYGYTF
v_call: TRBV6-5
j_call: TRBJ1-2